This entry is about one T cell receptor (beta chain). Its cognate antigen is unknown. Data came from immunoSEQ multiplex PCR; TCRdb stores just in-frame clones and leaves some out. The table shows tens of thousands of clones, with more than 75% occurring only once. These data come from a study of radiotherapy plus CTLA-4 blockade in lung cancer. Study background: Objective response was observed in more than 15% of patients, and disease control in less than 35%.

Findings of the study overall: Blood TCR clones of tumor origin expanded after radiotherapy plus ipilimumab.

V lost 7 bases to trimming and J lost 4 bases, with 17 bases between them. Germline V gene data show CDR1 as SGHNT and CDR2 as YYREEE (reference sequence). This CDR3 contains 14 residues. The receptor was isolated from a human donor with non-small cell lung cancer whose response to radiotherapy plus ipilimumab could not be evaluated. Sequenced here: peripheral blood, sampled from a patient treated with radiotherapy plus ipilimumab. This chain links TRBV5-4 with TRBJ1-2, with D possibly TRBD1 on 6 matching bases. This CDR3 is CASGFNRVTYGYTF. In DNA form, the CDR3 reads TGTGCCAGCGGATTTAACAGGGTCACCTATGGCTACACCTTC.